This T cell receptor (beta chain) was captured in a study of blood T cell repertoires in COVID-19. Looking at the study overall: Acute and convalescent COVID-19 samples came from the United States, Italy and Spain. T cells, B-cell-depleted T cells, or PBMCs supplied cDNA or gDNA.

Source study methods: By means of reference gene primer amplification, nucleated cell counts were estimated. Method: immunoSEQ multiplex PCR; TCRdb's copy keeps in-frame clones and lacks some. V, J and clone size reflect that table, while D and trimming were determined from the DNA. The table lists roughly 150,000 clones, 70% to 90% of them singletons. The CDR3 length is 15 residues. The germline gives CDR1 MNHEY, CDR2 SVGAGI. The trim removed 0 bases at V and 7 bases at J, leaving 8 bases unmatched. The TCR was taken from a human donor in a cohort sampled during active COVID-19. The chain employs TRBV6-5 and TRBJ2-7; 8 bases are a match to TRBD2. The source material was peripheral blood. The CDR3 nucleotides are TGTGCCAGCAGTTACTCGACGCGGGGGGCCCGGGAGCAGTACTTC. It codes for CASSYSTRGAREQYF.